One sample yielded the 5 T cell receptor beta chains listed below, sequenced in a study of sequential checkpoint blockade in melanoma. Clones were sequenced by immunoSEQ multiplex PCR, and TCRdb holds only the in-frame ones, with some missing. The repertoire has 7,000 to 9,500 clones, about a quarter of them found once; the top ten carry almost 6%. The treatment denotes: randomized to nivolumab then ipilimumab (arm A) or the reverse (arm B). The sample in question was tumor tissue (inferred from file names), obtained from a patient given nivolumab and ipilimumab in sequence. All receptors come from a human donor with melanoma.

The chain employs TRBV14 and TRBJ2-6; tentatively, D is TRBD2 (5 bases). Trimming stripped 0 bases from V and 2 bases from J, with 11 bases between. Germline V gene sequence: CDR1 SGHDN, CDR2 FVKESK. This CDR3 is built from 17 residues. CDR3 loop: CASSQEAGLPGANVLTF. The DNA of the CDR3 is TGTGCCAGCAGCCAAGAGGCCGGACTCCCTGGGGCCAACGTCCTGACTTTC.

This clone was counted ten times or more. The rearrangement uses TRBV11-3 and TRBJ2-1; D tentatively fits TRBD1 or TRBD2 (5 bases each). Germline V gene data show CDR1 as SGHNT and CDR2 as YENEEA. The CDR3 loop spans 15 amino acids. Trimming cost V 3 bases and J 6 bases, with 15 bases left between them. The CDR3 spells CASSLGTGNLNEQFF. CDR3 sequence (DNA): TGTGCCAGCAGCTTGGGGACGGGGAACCTCAATGAGCAGTTCTTC.

This clone showed up just a few times. The chain links TRBV9 to TRBJ2-7, with 9 positions matching TRBD2. The CDR3 length is 15 residues. The V gene end was trimmed by 1 base and the J gene end by 5 bases; junction bases not matched to a gene: 7. Germline V gene data show CDR1 as SGDLS and CDR2 as YYNGEE. This CDR3 is CASSVQPSGVNEQYF. CDR3 in DNA: TGTGCCAGCAGCGTACAGCCTAGCGGGGTAAACGAGCAGTACTTC.

A few counts support this clone. The chain joins TRBV19 to TRBJ2-1; 7 bases map to TRBD2. The germline V gene has CDR1 LNHDA and CDR2 SQIVND (reference sequence). The CDR3 runs to 13 residues. The V gene end was trimmed by 5 bases and the J gene end by 8 bases; junction bases not matched to a gene: 6. This CDR3 is CASSSGGTDEQFF. The CDR3 region has the DNA TGTGCCAGTAGTTCGGGGGGTACGGATGAGCAGTTCTTC.

This chain uses TRBV15 with TRBJ2-1, with unresolved D. Germline V CDR1 and CDR2: LNHNV, YYDKDF (reference sequence). The CDR3 is made up of 15 amino acids. With 4 bases removed from V and 0 bases from J, the gap between germline ends came to 10 bases. The CDR3 region has the DNA TGTGCCACCAGCATATCGGGCGGCTCCTACAATGAGCAGTTCTTC. It yields the protein CATSISGGSYNEQFF.